This record looks at one T cell receptor (beta chain) sequence and its context. The data were obtained in a study of control samples from healthy donors and cancer patients. The CDR3 spans 14 residues. Between the trimmed V and J ends, which lost 8 bases and 5 bases, there was a span of 18 bases. Germline values: CDR1 SGHDN, CDR2 FVKESK. Some clones are missing from TCRdb's copy, which holds only in-frame ones; the method was immunoSEQ multiplex PCR. The sample has fewer than 200,000 clones, 85% to 95% seen once. The sequenced sample consisted of blood. The TCR was taken from a man aged 18 to 29 in good health. The rearrangement links TRBV14 to TRBJ1-1; D is unresolved. CDR3: CASSLRGLGTEAFF. DNA of the CDR3: TGTGCCAGCTCTCTTAGAGGATTGGGGACTGAAGCTTTCTTT.